This TCR beta chain emerged from a study of cytomegalovirus exposure and HLA in healthy donors. Study results and caveats: Cytomegalovirus status was reportedly diagnosed by the classifier with high specificity and sensitivity.

This CDR3 is built from 23 residues. After removal of 0 bases from V and 4 bases from J, the junction contained 22 bases not matched to a gene. Looked up from germline, CDR1 is SGHDN and CDR2 is FVKESK. About this clone itself: Its antigen is unidentified.

Among the donors, all were healthy bone marrow donors. The PCR had 60 Vbeta and 13 Jbeta primers. Some clones are missing from TCRdb's copy, which holds only in-frame ones; the method was immunoSEQ multiplex PCR. The profile shows some 190,000 clones, over 70% of them singletons. Material for sequencing was PBMCs. The receptor was derived from a man younger than 35 in good health and CMV-seronegative. V and J are TRBV14 and TRBJ2-6; 9 bases line up with TRBD1. CDR3: CASSQEGYLGTGTGTSGANVLTF. For the CDR3, the DNA is TGTGCCAGCAGCCAAGAAGGCTATTTGGGGACCGGGACAGGGACCTCCGGGGCCAACGTCCTGACTTTC.